The 11 T cell receptor beta chains in this list originate from one sample, sequenced in a study of T cell responses to AZD1222 COVID-19 vaccine. Only in-frame clones appear in the TCRdb table, and some are missing; sequencing was by immunoSEQ multiplex PCR. Among about 85,000 clones listed, around nine tenths were seen once. The sequenced sample was peripheral blood, obtained on day 0 of AZD1222 vaccination. Receptors were obtained from an adult in good health.

This clone was seen a handful of times. The chain has TRBV6-1 and TRBJ2-5; no reliable D call. CDR3 length equals 16 residues. Germline CDR1 MNHNS, CDR2 SASEGT. Trimming removed 3 bases from V and 5 bases from J, with 19 bases in between. The CDR3 sequence: CASSDTLRTQWETQYF. Written as DNA, the CDR3 is TGTGCCAGCAGTGATACCCTCCGGACCCAATGGGAGACCCAGTACTTC.

The genes are TRBV15 and TRBJ2-7; TRBD2 matches 9 bases. V shed 0 bases, J shed 6 bases, and the junction held 9 bases outside the gene matches. The V gene's germline CDR1 is LNHNV and CDR2 YYDKDF (reference sequence). This CDR3 has 16 amino acids. The CDR3 protein is CATSRDPRAGGSEQYF. The CDR3 DNA reads as TGTGCCACCAGCAGAGATCCGAGAGCGGGAGGATCCGAGCAGTACTTC.

The chain couples TRBV2 to TRBJ1-2; the D is unclear. Trimming removed 3 bases from V and 1 base from J, with 6 bases in between. This CDR3 region has 13 residues. Germline V CDR1 and CDR2: SNHLY, FYNNEI. The chain's CDR3 is CASSDSLNYGYTF. As DNA, the CDR3 is TGTGCCAGCAGTGATAGTCTTAACTATGGCTACACCTTC.

The gene calls are TRBV18 and TRBJ2-2; D is ambiguous. The V end was cut by 4 bases, the J end by 1 base, with 13 bases between. Looked up from germline, CDR1 is KGHSH and CDR2 is LQKENI. The CDR3 sequence is 16 residues long. CDR3 region: CASSRAQLGNTGELFF. CDR3 DNA: TGTGCCAGCTCACGCGCCCAGCTCGGGAACACCGGGGAGCTGTTTTTT.

This rearrangement joins TRBV7-2 to TRBJ1-2; D ambiguous. The CDR3 has 13 residues. Deletions cut 4 bases from V and 4 bases from J, with 10 bases between. The germline V gene has CDR1 SGHTA and CDR2 FQGNSA. This CDR3 is CASSSGDVYGYTF. CDR3 DNA: TGTGCCAGCAGCTCTGGAGACGTCTATGGCTACACCTTC.

The rearrangement uses TRBV2 and TRBJ1-2, with D maybe TRBD1 (5 bases). Trimming cost V 0 bases and J 4 bases, with 12 bases left between them. The germline V gene encodes CDR1 SNHLY and CDR2 FYNNEI. CDR3 length: 15 amino acids. Here the CDR3 reads CASSEALRGVYGYTF. CDR3 nucleotides: TGTGCCAGCAGTGAAGCGCTTCGGGGCGTCTATGGCTACACCTTC.

The chain combines TRBV2 with TRBJ2-6, with D perhaps matching TRBD1 or TRBD2 (6 bases each). The V end lost 6 bases, the J end lost 0 bases, and 12 bases lay between the germline ends. Germline CDR1 SNHLY, CDR2 FYNNEI. CDR3 length: 16 residues. Written as DNA, the CDR3 is TGTGCCAGCAGCCTAGGGGGGAGCTCTGGGGCCAACGTCCTGACTTTC. It translates to CASSLGGSSGANVLTF.

The rearrangement uses TRBV7-3 and TRBJ2-7; the D is unclear. V dropped 6 bases and J dropped 2 bases, with 14 bases sitting between them. The length of the CDR3 is 14 residues. From germline, CDR1 is SGHTA and CDR2 FQGTGA. CDR3 sequence: CASRVKDGPYEQYF. In DNA, the CDR3 is TGTGCCAGCAGGGTTAAGGACGGACCCTACGAGCAGTACTTC.

The rearrangement links TRBV5-6 to TRBJ2-7, with a possible D match to TRBD1 (5 bases). V was clipped by 1 base and J by 4 bases, with 12 bases between them. CDR1 is SGHDT and CDR2 is YYEEEE in the germline V gene. The CDR3 loop spans 14 amino acids. The CDR3 loop is CASSLLGVRYEQYF. CDR3 nucleotides: TGTGCCAGCAGCTTGTTAGGGGTGCGGTACGAGCAGTACTTC.

The chain has TRBV6-5 and TRBJ1-5, with TRBD1 as a possible D gene (5 bases). V shed 5 bases and J shed 7 bases, with 18 bases lying between them. The CDR3 is made up of 15 amino acids. Germline V gene lookup returns CDR1 MNHEY and CDR2 SVGAGI. The CDR3: CASSTRRDGVQPQHF. CDR3 nucleotides: TGTGCCAGCAGTACCCGCCGGGACGGAGTACAGCCCCAGCATTTT.

CDR3 region: CASRLYGDNEQFF. CDR3 sequence (DNA): TGTGCCAGCCGACTTTACGGAGACAATGAGCAGTTCTTC. The V and J genes are TRBV27 and TRBJ2-1, with no clear D. Trimming stripped 8 bases from V and 5 bases from J, with 13 bases between. Germline V gives CDR1 MNHEY, CDR2 SMNVEV (reference sequence). The CDR3 sequence is 13 residues long.